These 29 T cell receptor beta chains were sequenced from one sample in a study of blood T cell repertoires in COVID-19. Data came from immunoSEQ multiplex PCR; TCRdb stores just in-frame clones and leaves some out. The sample has about 270,000 clones, approximately 90% seen once. Material: PBMCs or T cells enriched from blood (not recorded which). The receptors here all came from a woman aged 25 to 45 with acute COVID-19.

This clone occurred once. This chain connects TRBV19 to TRBJ1-5; 8 positions agree with TRBD1. J was trimmed by 3 bases and V by 3 bases; bases with no gene match: 1. Germline V lookup: CDR1 LNHDA, CDR2 SQIVND (reference sequence). The CDR3 contains 14 residues. DNA of the CDR3: TGTGCCAGTAGTATGGACAGGGTCAATCAGCCCCAGCATTTT. This encodes CASSMDRVNQPQHF.

The chain carries TRBV30 and TRBJ2-7; TRBD1 matches 8 bases. After removal of 0 bases from V and 3 bases from J, the junction contained 4 bases not matched to a gene. Per germline, CDR1 GTSNPN and CDR2 SVGIG (reference sequence). This CDR3 contains 14 residues. The CDR3 reads CAWSVLTGDYEQYF. The CDR3 coding sequence is TGTGCCTGGAGTGTATTGACAGGGGACTACGAGCAGTACTTC.

The genes are TRBV7-9 and TRBJ2-1; no firm D call. The CDR3 is 14 residues long. Trimming took off 4 bases at V and 12 bases at J, with 19 bases between the two ends. Germline assignment: CDR1 SEHNR and CDR2 FQNEAQ (reference sequence). The CDR3: CASSSGRPVLTQFF. CDR3 DNA: TGTGCCAGCAGCTCTGGGCGTCCAGTTCTTACGCAGTTCTTC.

J is TRBJ2-2 and V is TRBV9, with a tentative D call TRBD2 (6 bases). Germline V gives CDR1 SGDLS, CDR2 YYNGEE. With 0 bases removed from V and 3 bases from J, the gap between germline ends came to 12 bases. CDR3 length equals 16 residues. The CDR3 DNA follows: TGTGCCAGCAGCGTAGATTTAGCGGCAGACACCGGGGAGCTGTTTTTT. It specifies CASSVDLAADTGELFF.

This chain links TRBV7-2 with TRBJ2-1; 10 bases fit TRBD2. Trimming took 1 base from V and 14 from J; bases not matched to a gene: 11. This CDR3 contains 15 residues. The germline CDR1 and CDR2 sequences are SGHTA and FQGNSA. CDR3: CASSLGTSGNPPEFF. The CDR3, as DNA: TGTGCCAGCAGCTTAGGGACTAGCGGCAACCCACCGGAGTTCTTC.

The chain is built from TRBV19 and TRBJ2-3; 8 bases align to TRBD1. V was pared by 5 bases and J by 4 bases, with 5 bases of the junction left unmatched. The CDR3 is made up of 14 amino acids. Germline V lookup: CDR1 LNHDA, CDR2 SQIVND (reference sequence). CDR3 sequence reads: CASSLQGEADTQYF. CDR3 DNA: TGTGCCAGTAGTTTACAGGGGGAGGCAGATACGCAGTATTTT. Full variable domain (remainder filled in from reference TRBV19 and TRBJ2-3): DGGITQSPKYLFRKEGQNVTLSCEQNLNHDAMYWYRQDPGQGLRLIYYSQIVNDFQKGDIAEGYSVSREKKESFPLTVTSAQKNPTAFYLCASSLQGEADTQYFGPGTRLTVL.

The chain is built from TRBV29-1 and TRBJ2-7, with 13 bases that match TRBD2. Germline V lookup: CDR1 SQVTM, CDR2 ANQGSEA. The CDR3 loop spans 18 amino acids. The junction had 13 bases not matched to a gene; V was cut back by 4 bases and J by 1 base. The DNA of the CDR3 is TGCAGCGTTGGTCTACTAGCGGGAGGGCCTTGGCGATCCTACGAGCAGTACTTC. Encoded protein: CSVGLLAGGPWRSYEQYF.

This chain joins TRBV18 and TRBJ1-1; 10 bases match TRBD1. The V and J ends lost 5 bases and 5 bases, in that order; junction bases with no gene match: 11. The CDR3 extends over 16 amino acids. CDR1 and CDR2 from the germline V gene are KGHSH and LQKENI. CDR3 residues: CASSSGQGVELTEAFF. The DNA of the CDR3 is TGTGCCAGCTCATCAGGACAGGGGGTTGAATTAACTGAAGCTTTCTTT. The full variable domain, rest sourced from reference TRBV18 and TRBJ1-1, is NAGVMQNPRHLVRRRGQEARLRCSPMKGHSHVYWYRQLPEEGLKFMVYLQKENIIDESGMPKERFSAEFPKEGPSILRIQQVVRGDSAAYFCASSSGQGVELTEAFFGQGTRLTVV.

The CDR3 protein is CASNTGTGLYGYTF. CDR3 coding DNA: TGTGCCAGCAACACCGGGACAGGGCTCTATGGCTACACCTTC. The chain employs TRBV9 and TRBJ1-2, with 9 bases aligning to TRBD1. Germline trimming cut 6 bases from V and 4 bases from J; bases unmatched to any gene: 7. The germline V gene has CDR1 SGDLS and CDR2 YYNGEE. The CDR3 covers 14 residues.

The rearrangement links TRBV7-3 to TRBJ2-3, with no clear D. The ends were cut back, 5 bases at V and 6 bases at J, with 12 bases in the middle. The CDR3 contains 13 residues. Germline CDR1 and CDR2: SGHTA and FQGTGA. The CDR3 coding sequence is TGTGCCAGCAGCCCTAATACGCGGGATACGCAGTATTTT. Its protein is CASSPNTRDTQYF.

Concerning this clone: At one end the junction does not follow the germline gene, possibly because of a read error. J is TRBJ2-1 and V is TRBV6-4; no clear D. From germline, CDR1 is MRHNA and CDR2 SNTAGT. The CDR3 length is 12 residues. In DNA, the CDR3 is TGTGCCAGCAGTGAGCTCTGTCCGGAGCCACTCTTC. Protein: CASSELCPEPLF.

The chain joins TRBV29-1 to TRBJ1-2, with unresolved D. Germline CDR1 is SQVTM and CDR2 is ANQGSEA. V was clipped by 4 bases and J by 2 bases, with 8 bases between them. The CDR3 loop spans 12 amino acids. CDR3 coding DNA: TGCAGCGTTGGGGCCAGGAACTATGGCTACACCTTC. Translated, it gives CSVGARNYGYTF.

V is TRBV12-3 or TRBV12-4 and J is TRBJ2-1, with TRBD2 matching 8 bases. The J segment lost 6 bases and the V segment lost 6 bases, leaving 1 base of the junction unmatched. The CDR3 runs to 12 residues. CDR3 sequence (DNA): TGTGCCAGCAGAACTAGCGGCAATGAGCAGTTCTTC. The encoded protein is CASRTSGNEQFF.

This chain uses TRBV12-3 or TRBV12-4 with TRBJ1-1; D uncertain. V was cut by 1 base and J by 4 bases, with 7 bases left in between. The CDR3 has 13 residues. CDR3 sequence reads: CASSLDSSTEAFF. CDR3 bases: TGTGCCAGCAGTTTAGACAGTTCCACTGAAGCTTTCTTT.

The chain couples TRBV9 to TRBJ1-1; perhaps TRBD1 as D (5 bases). The CDR3 is made up of 16 amino acids. V gave up 2 bases and J gave up 4 bases, with 18 bases separating them. The germline V gene has CDR1 SGDLS and CDR2 YYNGEE. CDR3 residues: CASSVSAALGGTEAFF. The DNA of the CDR3 is TGTGCCAGCAGCGTTTCCGCGGCTTTGGGGGGCACTGAAGCTTTCTTT.

This chain links TRBV7-9 with TRBJ1-3, with 8 bases fitting TRBD1. The CDR3 has 14 amino acids. Germline V gene sequence: CDR1 SEHNR, CDR2 FQNEAQ (reference sequence). With 5 bases clipped from V and 7 bases from J, the junction kept 7 bases outside the gene matches. The CDR3 DNA reads as TGTGCCAGCAGCACCGGACAGGGCCTTAACACCATATATTTT. The encoded protein is CASSTGQGLNTIYF. Variable domain in full (rest from reference TRBV7-9 and TRBJ1-3): DTGVSQNPRHKITKRGQNVTFRCDPISEHNRLYWYRQTLGQGPEFLTYFQNEAQLEKSRLLSDRFSAERPKGSFSTLEIQRTEQGDSAMYLCASSTGQGLNTIYFGEGSWLTVV.

This chain joins TRBV10-2 and TRBJ2-1; D is unclear. CDR3 size: 13 residues. Germline lookup yields CDR1 WSHSY and CDR2 SAAADI. Trimming cost V 0 bases and J 10 bases, with 10 bases left between them. The CDR3 protein is CASSESSKSEQFF. CDR3 nucleotide sequence: TGCGCCAGCAGTGAGTCTAGCAAGTCAGAGCAGTTCTTC.

The CDR3 DNA reads as TGCGCCAGCAGCACCGGGAGCACAGATACGCAGTATTTT. Protein sequence: CASSTGSTDTQYF. The chain recombines TRBV5-1 with TRBJ2-3, with D unclear. The V end lost 4 bases, the J end lost 0 bases, and 6 bases lay between the germline ends. Germline assignment: CDR1 SGHRS and CDR2 YFSETQ. This CDR3 contains 13 residues.

The V gene is TRBV13, the J gene TRBJ2-3; D perhaps matches TRBD2 (6 bases). Between the trimmed V and J ends, which lost 5 bases and 0 bases, there was a span of 21 bases. The CDR3 loop spans 18 amino acids. The V gene's germline CDR1 is PRHDT and CDR2 FYEKMQ (reference sequence). The CDR3 nucleotides are TGTGCCAGCAGCGAGGGGCTAACCTTGGGAGGTAGCACAGATACGCAGTATTTT. Its translation is CASSEGLTLGGSTDTQYF.

The genes are TRBV4-3 and TRBJ2-3; weak D call: TRBD2 (5 bases). V shed 4 bases and J shed 1 base, with 6 bases lying between them. This CDR3 is built from 13 residues. Germline V CDR1 and CDR2: LGHNA, YSLEER. The CDR3 region has the DNA TGCGCCAGCAGCCTTAGCGGCACAGATACGCAGTATTTT. Encoded protein: CASSLSGTDTQYF.

The chain recombines TRBV5-4 with TRBJ2-3, with D perhaps TRBD2 (6 bases). The V gene's germline CDR1 is SGHNT and CDR2 YYREEE (reference sequence). The V and J ends lost 7 bases and 0 bases respectively, with 15 bases between them. This CDR3 contains 15 residues. CDR3 protein: CASSPIAESTDTQYF. As DNA, the CDR3 is TGTGCCAGCTCCCCGATAGCGGAGAGCACAGATACGCAGTATTTT. Full variable domain (missing parts from reference TRBV5-4 and TRBJ2-3): ETGVTQSPTHLIKTRGQQVTLRCSSQSGHNTVSWYQQALGQGPQFIFQYYREEENGRGNFPPRFSGLQFPNYSSELNVNALELDDSALYLCASSPIAESTDTQYFGPGTRLTVL.

The rearrangement uses TRBV3-1 (or the pseudogene TRBV3-2) and TRBJ2-1; possible D gene TRBD2, 5 bases. V dropped 0 bases and J dropped 0 bases, with 15 bases sitting between them. CDR3 length equals 18 residues. From germline, CDR1 is LGHDT and CDR2 YNNKEL (reference sequence). The CDR3 coding sequence is TGTGCCAGCAGCCAAGAGGACTCGCTACGGAGCTCCTACAATGAGCAGTTCTTC. Encoded protein: CASSQEDSLRSSYNEQFF.

V and J are TRBV29-1 and TRBJ1-3; the D gene is possibly TRBD1 (6 bases). Trimming cost V 5 bases and J 0 bases, with 11 bases left between them. The CDR3 runs 14 residues. Germline CDR1 and CDR2: SQVTM and ANQGSEA. In nucleotides, the CDR3 is TGCAGCGTTCGGGGGGCCAGCTCTGGAAACACCATATATTTT. This sequence encodes CSVRGASSGNTIYF. The full variable domain, in which reference TRBV29-1 and TRBJ1-3 provide the parts outside the CDR3, is SAVISQKPSRDICQRGTSLTIQCQVDSQVTMMFWYRQQPGQSLTLIATANQGSEATYESGFVIDKFPISRPNLTFSTLTVSNMSPEDSSIYLCSVRGASSGNTIYFGEGSWLTVV.

V gene TRBV28 combines with J gene TRBJ1-1; no reliable D call. Deletions cut 7 bases from V and 0 bases from J, with 15 bases between. The CDR3 consists of 15 residues. The germline CDR1 and CDR2 sequences are MDHEN and SYDVKM. The CDR3 DNA follows: TGTGCCAGCACCACCTTTGGAACAGTGAACACTGAAGCTTTCTTT. It codes for CASTTFGTVNTEAFF.

V usage is TRBV7-2 and J usage is TRBJ1-2; D not resolved. Looked up from germline, CDR1 is SGHTA and CDR2 is FQGNSA. This CDR3 comprises 13 residues. The ends were cut back, 3 bases at V and 2 bases at J, with 7 bases in the middle. CDR3 sequence reads: CASSFSGNYGYTF. DNA of the CDR3: TGTGCCAGCAGCTTCTCAGGAAACTATGGCTACACCTTC.

The sample holds one count of this clone. The germline gene is not matched at one end of the junction; a read error may be the cause. The chain combines TRBV5-8 with TRBJ2-1; 10 bases are shared with TRBD1. The CDR3 extends over 15 amino acids. Per the germline V gene, CDR1 is SGHTS and CDR2 is YDEGEE. The CDR3 DNA reads as TGTGCCAGCAGTTTGGGACAGGGGAAGGCCAATGAGCAGTTCTTC. Its translation is CASSLGQGKANEQFF.

The chain recombines TRBV29-1 with TRBJ2-3; D perhaps matches TRBD2 (6 bases). Between the trimmed V and J ends, which lost 4 bases and 2 bases, there was a span of 10 bases. Per the germline V gene, CDR1 is SQVTM and CDR2 is ANQGSEA. The CDR3 totals 13 residues. The DNA of the CDR3 is TGCAGCGTTGTTAGCGGAAACACAGATACGCAGTATTTT. It encodes CSVVSGNTDTQYF.

The chain links TRBV28 to TRBJ2-3; 7 nucleotides line up with TRBD2. Per the germline V gene, CDR1 is MDHEN and CDR2 is SYDVKM. J was trimmed by 13 bases and V by 7 bases; bases with no gene match: 11. This CDR3 contains 12 residues. The CDR3 spells CASMAGVGPEYF. CDR3 in DNA: TGTGCCAGCATGGCGGGAGTCGGCCCCGAGTATTTT. Based on the CDR3 plus reference TRBV28 and TRBJ2-3, the full variable domain is DVKVTQSSRYLVKRTGEKVFLECVQDMDHENMFWYRQDPGLGLRLIYFSYDVKMKEKGDIPEGYSVSREKKERFSLILESASTNQTSMYLCASMAGVGPEYFGPGTRLTVL.

This chain uses TRBV28 with TRBJ1-6; the D is unclear. The germline CDR1 and CDR2 sequences are MDHEN and SYDVKM. Trimming cost V 6 bases and J 10 bases, with 7 bases left between them. This CDR3 has 11 amino acids. In DNA form, the CDR3 reads TGTGCCAGCAGGGGAGACTCACCCCTCCACTTT. It specifies CASRGDSPLHF. The full variable domain, in which reference TRBV28 and TRBJ1-6 provide the parts outside the CDR3, is DVKVTQSSRYLVKRTGEKVFLECVQDMDHENMFWYRQDPGLGLRLIYFSYDVKMKEKGDIPEGYSVSREKKERFSLILESASTNQTSMYLCASRGDSPLHFGNGTRLTVT.